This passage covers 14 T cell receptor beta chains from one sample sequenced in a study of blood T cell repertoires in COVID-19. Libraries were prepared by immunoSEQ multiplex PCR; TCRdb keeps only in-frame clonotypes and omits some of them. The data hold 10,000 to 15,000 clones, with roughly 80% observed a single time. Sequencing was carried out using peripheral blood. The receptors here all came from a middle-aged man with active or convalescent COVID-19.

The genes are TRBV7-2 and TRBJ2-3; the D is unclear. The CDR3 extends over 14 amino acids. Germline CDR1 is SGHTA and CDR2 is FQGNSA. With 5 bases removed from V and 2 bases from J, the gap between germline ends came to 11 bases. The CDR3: CASSPEYYTDTQYF. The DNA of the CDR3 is TGTGCCAGCAGCCCGGAGTATTACACAGATACGCAGTATTTT.

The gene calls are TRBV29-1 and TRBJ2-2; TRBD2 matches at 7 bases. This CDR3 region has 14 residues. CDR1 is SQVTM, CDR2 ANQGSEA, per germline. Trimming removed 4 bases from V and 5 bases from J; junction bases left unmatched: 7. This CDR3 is CSVGGGSITGELFF. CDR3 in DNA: TGCAGCGTTGGGGGCGGGAGTATTACCGGGGAGCTGTTTTTT.

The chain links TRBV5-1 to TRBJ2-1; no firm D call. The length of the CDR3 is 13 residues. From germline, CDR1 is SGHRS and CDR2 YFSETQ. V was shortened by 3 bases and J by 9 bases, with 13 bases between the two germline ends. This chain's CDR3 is CASSYDSVSEQFF. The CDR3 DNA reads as TGCGCCAGCAGCTATGATTCCGTCAGTGAGCAGTTCTTC.

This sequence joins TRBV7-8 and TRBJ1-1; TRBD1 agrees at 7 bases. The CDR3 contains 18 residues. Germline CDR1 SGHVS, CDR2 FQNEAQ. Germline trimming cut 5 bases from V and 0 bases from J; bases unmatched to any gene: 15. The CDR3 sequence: CASSLQLMTGIMNTEAFF. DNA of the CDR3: TGTGCCAGCAGCCTACAACTTATGACAGGGATCATGAACACTGAAGCTTTCTTT.

The CDR3 sequence: CASSPSGRAMGGELFF. The CDR3 DNA follows: TGTGCCAGCAGCCCCAGCGGGAGGGCCATGGGCGGGGAGCTGTTTTTT. This chain links TRBV7-2 with TRBJ2-2; 10 bases align to TRBD2. The CDR3 is made up of 16 amino acids. With V trimmed by 5 bases and J by 7 bases, 10 bases remained unmatched. Germline CDR1 reads SGHTA; CDR2 reads FQGNSA.

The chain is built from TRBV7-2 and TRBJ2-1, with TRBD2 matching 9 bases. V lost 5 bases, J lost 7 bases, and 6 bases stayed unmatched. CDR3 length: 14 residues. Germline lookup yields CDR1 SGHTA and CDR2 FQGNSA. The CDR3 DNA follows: TGTGCCAGCAGCCCTAGCGGGATGGGTAATGAGCAGTTCTTC. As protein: CASSPSGMGNEQFF.

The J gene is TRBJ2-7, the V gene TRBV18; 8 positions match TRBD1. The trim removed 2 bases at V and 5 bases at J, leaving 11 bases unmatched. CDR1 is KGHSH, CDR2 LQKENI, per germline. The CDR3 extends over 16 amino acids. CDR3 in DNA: TGTGCCAGCTCACCATTGCCCTGGACAGGGATCGACGAGCAGTACTTC. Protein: CASSPLPWTGIDEQYF.

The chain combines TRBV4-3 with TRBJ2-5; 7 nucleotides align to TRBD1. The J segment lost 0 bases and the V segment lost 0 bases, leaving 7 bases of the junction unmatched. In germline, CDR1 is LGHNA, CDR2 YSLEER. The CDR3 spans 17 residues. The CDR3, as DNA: TGCGCCAGCAGCCAAGATTCCGGGACAGAGTACCAAGAGACCCAGTACTTC. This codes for CASSQDSGTEYQETQYF.

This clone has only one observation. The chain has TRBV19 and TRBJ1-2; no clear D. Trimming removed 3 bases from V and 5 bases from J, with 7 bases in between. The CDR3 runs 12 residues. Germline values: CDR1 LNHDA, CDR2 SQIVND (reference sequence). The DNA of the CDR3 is TGTGCCAGTAGTATTGGGAGGTATGGCTACACCTTC. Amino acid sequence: CASSIGRYGYTF.

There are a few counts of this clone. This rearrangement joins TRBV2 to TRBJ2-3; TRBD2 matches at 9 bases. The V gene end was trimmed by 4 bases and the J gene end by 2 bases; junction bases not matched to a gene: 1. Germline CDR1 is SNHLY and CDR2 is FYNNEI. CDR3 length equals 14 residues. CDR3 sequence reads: CASSASGNTDTQYF. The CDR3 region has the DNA TGTGCCAGCAGTGCTAGCGGGAACACAGATACGCAGTATTTT.

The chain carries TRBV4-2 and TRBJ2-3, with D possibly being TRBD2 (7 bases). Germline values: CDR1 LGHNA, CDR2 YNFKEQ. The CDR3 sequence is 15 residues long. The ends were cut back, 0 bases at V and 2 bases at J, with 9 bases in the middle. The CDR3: CASSQEGGVTDTQYF. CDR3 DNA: TGTGCCAGCAGCCAAGAAGGGGGGGTCACAGATACGCAGTATTTT.

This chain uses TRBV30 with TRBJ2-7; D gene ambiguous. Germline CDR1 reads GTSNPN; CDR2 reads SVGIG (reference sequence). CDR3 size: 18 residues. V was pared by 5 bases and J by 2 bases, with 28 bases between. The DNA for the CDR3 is TGTGCCTGGGGCCCCCGTTTCATTTCCGATCGCGTCCCCTACGAGCAGTACTTC. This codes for CAWGPRFISDRVPYEQYF.

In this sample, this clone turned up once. CDR3 loop: CASSYSTAPGSDESSYNEQFF. For the CDR3, the DNA is TGTGCCAGCAGTTACTCGACGGCCCCGGGGTCCGACGAGAGCTCCTACAATGAGCAGTTCTTC. The gene calls are TRBV6-2 or TRBV6-3 and TRBJ2-1; D possibly corresponds to TRBD2 (5 bases). The CDR3 loop spans 21 amino acids. V was trimmed by 0 bases and J by 0 bases, leaving 24 bases between them. Germline V gene lookup returns CDR1 MNHEY and CDR2 SVGEGT.

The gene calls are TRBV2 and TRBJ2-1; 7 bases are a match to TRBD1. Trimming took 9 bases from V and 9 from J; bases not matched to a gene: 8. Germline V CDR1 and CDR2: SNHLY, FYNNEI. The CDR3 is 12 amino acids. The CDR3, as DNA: TGTGCCAGACGGGCCCCAGGGGGTGAGCAGTTCTTC. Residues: CARRAPGGEQFF.